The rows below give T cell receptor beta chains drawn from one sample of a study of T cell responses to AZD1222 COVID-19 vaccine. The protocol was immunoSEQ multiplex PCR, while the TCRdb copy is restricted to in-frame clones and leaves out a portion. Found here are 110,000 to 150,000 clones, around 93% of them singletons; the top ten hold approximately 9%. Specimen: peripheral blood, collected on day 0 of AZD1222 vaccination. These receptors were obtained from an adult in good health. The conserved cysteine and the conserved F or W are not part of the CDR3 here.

CDR3: ASSPIATGDDVYT; V: TRBV5-4
CDR3: ASSYGGTNEKLF; V: TRBV6-5
CDR3: ASSSPYAGEYEQY; V: TRBV28
CDR3: ASSDPSTNTQY; V: TRBV6-1
CDR3: ASSLGARETQY; V: TRBV11-3
CDR3: ASSYNQVGTEAF; V: TRBV6-5
CDR3: ASSLLYPNSPLH; V: TRBV7-9
CDR3: ATSRDYSRQGSEAF; V: TRBV15
CDR3: ASSPGPRGYT; V: TRBV14
CDR3: ASSPGDTQY; V: TRBV12-3/TRBV12-4
CDR3: ASSPRLAPGELF; V: TRBV9
CDR3: ATRDEGRNNYGYT; V: TRBV19
CDR3: ASTKDAIGTEAF; V: TRBV2
CDR3: ASSPTGAYEQY; V: TRBV7-9
CDR3: ASSPTPIWGGEQY; V: TRBV19
CDR3: ASSDPAGGQVDEQF; V: TRBV6-1
CDR3: ASRTPSWGLGETQY; V: TRBV2
CDR3: ASSLQTNYGYT; V: TRBV28
CDR3: ASSEAATGAYEQY; V: TRBV6-1
CDR3: ASSRGDTEAF; V: TRBV13
CDR3: ASSVGAVGNTIY; V: TRBV3-1/TRBV3-2
CDR3: ASSRSTGAPYNEQF; V: TRBV18
CDR3: ASSGTVKGEKLF; V: TRBV6-5
CDR3: ASSYSPDANYGYT; V: TRBV6-5
CDR3: ASSESAEAF; V: TRBV10-2
CDR3: ASSTRGGSDTGELF; V: TRBV7-6
CDR3: ASGTGGRVTEAF; V: TRBV3-1/TRBV3-2
CDR3: ASSTTNSPLH; V: TRBV9
CDR3: ASSFGVPHNEQF; V: TRBV7-8
CDR3: ASSIGPRGWDTEAF; V: TRBV19
CDR3: ATSDTDRTTGELF; V: TRBV24-1
CDR3: ASSSTESNQPQH; V: TRBV5-1
CDR3: ASSNPGTAALDTQY; V: TRBV9
CDR3: AITRDGKYGYT; V: TRBV12-3/TRBV12-4
CDR3: ASSSYTLRRVDTIY; V: TRBV28
CDR3: ASSPPGTKNIQY; V: TRBV7-2
CDR3: ASSWGGGPSYNEQF; V: TRBV7-8
CDR3: ASSPGLAGVQQF; V: TRBV7-8
CDR3: SVVLVRRGDEQY; V: TRBV29-1
CDR3: ASRRQAGPHEQF; V: TRBV6-6
CDR3: ASSSDSSGANVLT; V: TRBV6-4
CDR3: ASSLQGWVGNTEAF; V: TRBV5-1
CDR3: ASRESSGGKGETQY; V: TRBV2
CDR3: ASSISGGDPSNEQF; V: TRBV19